Presented here are 27 T cell receptor beta chains from one specimen sequenced in a study of a mutant IDH1 vaccine in newly diagnosed glioma. Indicated time point: week 23, last vaccination. Doses consisted of 300 ug of mutant IDH1 20-mer peptide each, paired with topical imiquimod. Using immunoSEQ multiplex PCR, the repertoire was profiled, and TCRdb retains in-frame clones only, with some absent. Counted here are about 29,000 clones, approximately 84% occurring once; the ten biggest clones make up 8.2%. These TCRs' antigens remain unknown. This material consisted of PBMCs, taken from a glioma patient whose treatment included an IDH1 peptide vaccine. Receptor source: a woman aged 18-30 years with glioma.

The V and J genes are TRBV6-1 and TRBJ1-1; TRBD1 agrees at 8 bases. Per germline, CDR1 MNHNS and CDR2 SASEGT. This CDR3 has 12 residues. The trim removed 11 bases at V and 1 base at J, leaving 3 bases unmatched. CDR3 protein: CAGQGANTEAFF. As DNA, the CDR3 is TGTGCCGGCCAGGGGGCGAACACTGAAGCTTTCTTT.

The chain couples TRBV7-2 to TRBJ2-3; TRBD2 matches 7 bases. This CDR3 contains 16 residues. The V and J ends lost 0 bases and 3 bases, in that order; junction bases with no gene match: 6. Germline assignment: CDR1 SGHTA and CDR2 FQGNSA. The CDR3 nucleotides are TGTGCCAGCAGCTTAGCTGAGGCTAGCGGTACAGATACGCAGTATTTT. Its translation is CASSLAEASGTDTQYF.

The CDR3 DNA sequence: TGTGCCAGCAGCGGGGGCCCAAGAACTACAGATACGCAGTATTTT. Translating gives CASSGGPRTTDTQYF. This sequence joins TRBV5-4 and TRBJ2-3, with D perhaps matching TRBD1 (6 bases). The CDR3 extends over 15 amino acids. Germline V gene sequence: CDR1 SGHNT, CDR2 YYREEE (reference sequence). V was clipped by 4 bases and J by 3 bases, with 15 bases between them.

This chain joins TRBV5-4 and TRBJ2-3; D is ambiguous. The CDR3 runs 15 residues. Per the germline V gene, CDR1 is SGHNT and CDR2 is YYREEE (reference sequence). V shed 0 bases and J shed 0 bases, with 8 bases lying between them. The CDR3 nucleotides are TGTGCCAGCAGCTTGGGGCTAGAAAGCACAGATACGCAGTATTTT. Translating it yields CASSLGLESTDTQYF.

J is TRBJ2-5 and V is TRBV2; D gene ambiguous. Germline loops: CDR1 SNHLY, CDR2 FYNNEI. The CDR3 totals 11 residues. V lost 4 bases to trimming and J lost 4 bases, with 4 bases between them. CDR3 nucleotides: TGTGCCAGCAGTGTATCAGAGACCCAGTACTTC. It is translated as CASSVSETQYF.

The rearrangement uses TRBV6-5 and TRBJ2-7, with TRBD2 matching 14 bases. The CDR3 loop spans 14 amino acids. The trim removed 4 bases at V and 6 bases at J, leaving 2 bases unmatched. Germline V gene data show CDR1 as MNHEY and CDR2 as SVGAGI. In nucleotides, the CDR3 is TGTGCCAGCAGTTCGGGACTAGCGGGAGTCGAGCAGTACTTC. This translates into CASSSGLAGVEQYF.

The chain recombines TRBV6-5 with TRBJ1-1; D remains ambiguous. This CDR3 has 15 amino acids. Germline CDR1 is MNHEY and CDR2 is SVGAGI. Trimming removed 6 bases at V and 0 bases at J, with 14 bases between. The CDR3 reads CASRSLYELNTEAFF. CDR3 DNA: TGTGCCAGCAGGTCGTTGTATGAATTGAACACTGAAGCTTTCTTT.

The chain couples TRBV28 to TRBJ1-5; 10 nucleotides agree with TRBD1. V lost 5 bases and J lost 0; bases outside the gene matches: 10. The CDR3 totals 18 residues. Germline assignment: CDR1 MDHEN and CDR2 SYDVKM. CDR3 amino acids: CASSNRDRGDYSNQPQHF. CDR3 DNA: TGTGCCAGCAGTAACCGGGACAGGGGTGATTATAGCAATCAGCCCCAGCATTTT.

The V call is TRBV7-2, the J call TRBJ1-6; D remains ambiguous. Trimming pared 5 bases from V and 7 bases from J, leaving 12 bases between. The CDR3 is made up of 14 amino acids. Germline values: CDR1 SGHTA, CDR2 FQGNSA. CDR3: CASSTTRANSPLHF. As DNA, the CDR3 is TGTGCCAGCAGCACGACAAGAGCGAATTCACCCCTCCACTTT.

The J gene is TRBJ2-7, the V gene TRBV4-1; 7 bases are a match to TRBD1. Germline CDR1 reads MGHRA; CDR2 reads YSYEKL. The CDR3 runs 16 residues. After removal of 0 bases from V and 7 bases from J, the junction contained 12 bases not matched to a gene. The DNA for the CDR3 is TGCGCCAGCAGCCAAGATCTGGAACAGGGGCGGAGGGAGCAGTACTTC. Its protein product is CASSQDLEQGRREQYF.

V usage is TRBV6-1 and J usage is TRBJ1-6; possibly TRBD1 for D (6 bases). Trimming pared 2 bases from V and 7 bases from J, leaving 12 bases between. In germline, CDR1 is MNHNS, CDR2 SASEGT. This CDR3 spans 15 amino acids. Written as DNA, the CDR3 is TGTGCCAGCAGTGAACGGACAGCAGAAAATTCACCCCTCCACTTT. Translation: CASSERTAENSPLHF.

In its sample, this clone was seen a few times. V and J are TRBV14 and TRBJ1-1; D is unresolved. The CDR3 runs 12 residues. V lost 1 base and J 6 bases, leaving 6 bases between the germline ends. Germline V gene data show CDR1 as SGHDN and CDR2 as FVKESK. The CDR3 protein is CASSQAGAEAFF. CDR3 DNA sequence: TGTGCCAGCAGCCAAGCTGGTGCTGAAGCTTTCTTT.

The rearrangement joins TRBV9 to TRBJ2-7; 9 bases agree with TRBD1. Unmatched junction bases numbered 5, after V lost 4 bases and J lost 6 bases. Germline V gene sequence: CDR1 SGDLS, CDR2 YYNGEE. The CDR3 covers 13 residues. The CDR3 spells CASSFRDRVEQYF. The DNA of the CDR3 is TGTGCCAGCAGCTTCCGGGACAGGGTCGAGCAGTACTTC. The full variable domain, completed using reference TRBV9 and TRBJ2-7, is DSGVTQTPKHLITATGQRVTLRCSPRSGDLSVYWYQQSLDQGLQFLIQYYNGEERAKGNILERFSAQQFPDLHSELNLSSLELGDSALYFCASSFRDRVEQYFGPGTRLTVT.

The rearrangement joins TRBV11-2 to TRBJ2-7; 10 bases map to TRBD2. Germline loops: CDR1 SGHAT, CDR2 FQNNGV. The CDR3 has 17 residues. V gave up 5 bases and J gave up 0 bases; unmatched junction bases: 10. CDR3 loop: CASSAYRLAGLSYEQYF. The CDR3 region has the DNA TGTGCCAGCAGCGCCTATCGACTAGCGGGCCTCTCCTACGAGCAGTACTTC.

The rearrangement links TRBV4-3 to TRBJ2-7; the match to TRBD2 covers 7 bases. The CDR3 contains 16 residues. V gave up 0 bases and J gave up 2 bases; unmatched junction bases: 7. CDR1 LGHNA and CDR2 YSLEER come from the germline V gene. This chain's CDR3 is CASSQDSLAEPYEQYF. CDR3 nucleotides: TGCGCCAGCAGCCAAGATTCCCTAGCGGAGCCCTACGAGCAGTACTTC.

This rearrangement joins TRBV25-1 to TRBJ1-1; D remains unclear. Trimming shortened V by 7 bases and J by 4 bases, and 13 bases separated the two germline ends. Germline V gives CDR1 MGHDK, CDR2 SYGVNS. The CDR3 is made up of 13 amino acids. The CDR3 coding sequence is TGTGCCAGCAAGGCTTCGTGGAGCACTGAAGCTTTCTTT. Translated, it gives CASKASWSTEAFF. The complete variable domain, with remaining parts taken from reference TRBV25-1 and TRBJ1-1, reads EADIYQTPRYLVIGTGKKITLECSQTMGHDKMYWYQQDPGMELHLIHYSYGVNSTEKGDLSSESTVSRIRTEHFPLTLESARPSHTSQYLCASKASWSTEAFFGQGTRLTVV.

V and J are TRBV5-1 and TRBJ2-1; 7 bases map to TRBD2. V lost 1 base and J lost 0; bases outside the gene matches: 4. CDR1 is SGHRS, CDR2 YFSETQ, per germline. The CDR3 extends over 16 amino acids. CDR3 residues: CASSLREGSSYNEQFF. For the CDR3, the DNA is TGCGCCAGCAGCTTGAGGGAGGGGAGCTCCTACAATGAGCAGTTCTTC.

The rearrangement uses TRBV27 and TRBJ2-7, with D uncertain. The CDR3 loop spans 12 amino acids. Germline V gene lookup returns CDR1 MNHEY and CDR2 SMNVEV (reference sequence). V shed 0 bases and J shed 7 bases, with 7 bases lying between them. The CDR3 nucleotides read TGTGCCAGCAGTTTATCAGGGCGGGAGCAGTACTTC. Amino acid sequence: CASSLSGREQYF.

The chain combines TRBV7-3 with TRBJ2-7, with TRBD1 matching over 7 bases. Unmatched junction bases numbered 13, after V lost 4 bases and J lost 7 bases. The CDR3 loop spans 15 amino acids. The germline CDR1 and CDR2 sequences are SGHTA and FQGTGA. Here the CDR3 DNA reads TGTGCCAGCAGCTCCACAGGGGCCGGAATAGGAGAGCAGTACTTC. Translation: CASSSTGAGIGEQYF.

The chain combines TRBV7-6 with TRBJ1-1; TRBD1 agrees at 7 bases. The CDR3 covers 14 residues. The J segment lost 5 bases and the V segment lost 5 bases, leaving 8 bases of the junction unmatched. Germline V gives CDR1 SGHVS, CDR2 FNYEAQ. CDR3 loop: CASSAGTVLTEAFF. As DNA, the CDR3 is TGTGCCAGCAGCGCAGGGACAGTTTTGACTGAAGCTTTCTTT.

This clone was seen a handful of times. The gene calls are TRBV10-3 and TRBJ1-1; 8 bases are shared with TRBD1. The junction had 5 bases not matched to a gene; V was cut back by 6 bases and J by 2 bases. The CDR3 is 14 residues long. Germline CDR1 is ENHRY and CDR2 is SYGVKD. The CDR3 loop is CAIRTGVGNTEAFF. Written as DNA, the CDR3 is TGTGCCATCAGGACAGGGGTGGGAAACACTGAAGCTTTCTTT.

The chain is built from TRBV6-1 and TRBJ1-1, with a weak D call TRBD1 (6 bases). This CDR3 has 14 amino acids. CDR1 is MNHNS and CDR2 is SASEGT in the germline V gene. Trimming took 5 bases from V and 4 from J, leaving 14 bases between them. In DNA, the CDR3 is TGTGCCAGCAGTTTCGGGGGCTCGGGCACTGAAGCTTTCTTT. Its protein product is CASSFGGSGTEAFF.

The rearrangement uses TRBV4-3 and TRBJ1-1, with 7 bases aligning to TRBD1. Germline V lookup: CDR1 LGHNA, CDR2 YSLEER. V shed 0 bases, J shed 1 base, and the junction held 8 bases outside the gene matches. The CDR3 is made up of 17 amino acids. The DNA for the CDR3 is TGCGCCAGCAGCCAAGATCTGGGAGGGGGCGGGAACACTGAAGCTTTCTTT. Its translation is CASSQDLGGGGNTEAFF.

The J gene is TRBJ2-1, the V gene TRBV6-5; D is unclear. V lost 1 base and J 0 bases, leaving 7 bases between the germline ends. Germline CDR1 MNHEY, CDR2 SVGAGI. The CDR3 length is 15 residues. The DNA for the CDR3 is TGTGCCAGCAGTTACTTACGGAGCTCCTACAATGAGCAGTTCTTC. Translating it yields CASSYLRSSYNEQFF.

Concerning this clone: An end of the junction differs from the germline gene, which may be a read error. V usage is TRBV12-5 and J usage is TRBJ2-3; 8 bases map to TRBD1. Per the germline V gene, CDR1 is LGHNT and CDR2 is FRNRAP. This CDR3 contains 16 residues. The CDR3 is CASGLGLGQEQDMQYF. The DNA of the CDR3 is TGTGCTAGTGGTTTGGGGCTGGGACAGGAGCAAGATATGCAGTATTTT.

The V call is TRBV7-9, the J call TRBJ2-5; D remains unclear. V lost 1 base to trimming and J lost 4 bases, with 13 bases between them. In germline, CDR1 is SEHNR, CDR2 FQNEAQ (reference sequence). The CDR3 has 15 amino acids. In nucleotides, the CDR3 is TGTGCCAGCAGCTTAGATAGGCTGGTGTTAGAGACCCAGTACTTC. Amino acids: CASSLDRLVLETQYF.

A few counts support this clone. This chain uses TRBV11-2 with TRBJ2-7, with TRBD2 matching 8 bases. The J segment lost 4 bases and the V segment lost 5 bases, leaving 16 bases of the junction unmatched. Germline values: CDR1 SGHAT, CDR2 FQNNGV. The CDR3 totals 17 residues. CDR3 amino acids: CASSLNRLAGERYEQYF. The CDR3 DNA sequence: TGTGCCAGCAGCCTTAACCGGCTAGCGGGTGAAAGATACGAGCAGTACTTC.